Presented here are 17 T cell receptor beta chains from one specimen sequenced in a study of T cell responses to AZD1222 COVID-19 vaccine. Assay: immunoSEQ multiplex PCR; the TCRdb copy retains only in-frame clones and omits some. The sample yields 90,000 to 110,000 clones, 88% seen once. The sequenced sample was peripheral blood, obtained on day 0 of AZD1222 vaccination. These receptors were obtained from an adult in good health.

This clone is medium-sized. This chain uses TRBV7-9 with TRBJ2-7, with 8 bases identical to TRBD1. CDR1 SEHNR and CDR2 FQNEAQ come from the germline V gene (reference sequence). This CDR3 contains 18 residues. V trimming: 1 base; J trimming: 7 bases; junction bases outside the gene matches: 18. The chain's CDR3 is CASSLVGQGQRAMTEQYF. The DNA for the CDR3 is TGTGCCAGCAGCTTAGTAGGACAGGGTCAACGAGCGATGACGGAGCAGTACTTC.

The chain couples TRBV3-1 (or the pseudogene TRBV3-2) to TRBJ2-2, with D perhaps assigned TRBD1 or TRBD2 (5 bases each). V lost 3 bases to trimming and J lost 1 base, with 15 bases between them. CDR3 length equals 17 residues. Germline V gene sequence: CDR1 LGHDT, CDR2 YNNKEL (reference sequence). As DNA, the CDR3 is TGTGCCAGCAGCCAGGCCTCGGGGCACCGGAACACCGGGGAGCTGTTTTTT. Translating it yields CASSQASGHRNTGELFF.

The table lists this clone with a count of one. V and J are TRBV27 and TRBJ2-7, with 7 bases identical to TRBD2. V lost 0 bases, J lost 5 bases, and 7 bases stayed unmatched. Germline V gene data show CDR1 as MNHEY and CDR2 as SMNVEV (reference sequence). CDR3 length equals 15 residues. CDR3 loop: CASSLSSGIIHEQYF. CDR3 nucleotides: TGTGCCAGCAGTTTATCGAGCGGGATAATCCACGAGCAGTACTTC.

This clone was picked up one time. The CDR3 bases are TGTGCCACCACCGGGACTAGCGGCGAGAATGAGCAGTTCTTC. Translated, it gives CATTGTSGENEQFF. J is TRBJ2-1 and V is TRBV19, with 11 bases fitting TRBD2. Germline-derived CDR1 and CDR2 are LNHDA and SQIVND (reference sequence). Unmatched junction bases numbered 9, after V lost 10 bases and J lost 7 bases. The CDR3 runs to 14 residues.

The chain links TRBV7-9 to TRBJ2-1, with D possibly TRBD2 on 8 matching bases. Germline loops: CDR1 SEHNR, CDR2 FQNEAQ (reference sequence). The CDR3 runs 16 residues. Trimming took off 6 bases at V and 7 bases at J, with 22 bases between the two ends. CDR3 amino acids: CASRRQGTASGNEQFF. CDR3 DNA: TGTGCCAGCAGAAGACAGGGCACCGCTAGCGGGAATGAGCAGTTCTTC.

The rearrangement joins TRBV5-6 to TRBJ1-6, with D unresolved. Trimming took 0 bases from V and 7 from J, leaving 5 bases between them. The CDR3 covers 13 residues. Germline V gene lookup returns CDR1 SGHDT and CDR2 YYEEEE. The CDR3 region is CASSLDLNSPLHF. In DNA, the CDR3 is TGTGCCAGCAGCTTGGACCTGAATTCACCCCTCCACTTT.

The chain combines TRBV27 with TRBJ2-2, with TRBD1 matching 10 bases. Per germline, CDR1 MNHEY and CDR2 SMNVEV (reference sequence). After removal of 4 bases from V and 5 bases from J, the junction contained 10 bases not matched to a gene. The CDR3 runs 17 residues. CDR3 sequence: CASSSPGGTGVTGELFF. The CDR3 nucleotides read TGTGCCAGCAGTTCCCCCGGAGGGACAGGGGTAACCGGGGAGCTGTTTTTT.

This chain connects TRBV2 to TRBJ1-4; tentative D call: TRBD1 (5 bases). V was pared by 4 bases and J by 6 bases, with 12 bases between. Germline V gene sequence: CDR1 SNHLY, CDR2 FYNNEI. CDR3 length: 14 amino acids. The CDR3 here is CASSVRQTYEKLFF. The CDR3 DNA follows: TGTGCCAGCAGTGTCAGACAGACTTATGAAAAACTGTTTTTT.

This clone was found once. V is TRBV18 and J is TRBJ1-5, with 7 bases lining up with TRBD1. Germline V gives CDR1 KGHSH, CDR2 LQKENI. The J segment lost 5 bases and the V segment lost 2 bases, leaving 12 bases of the junction unmatched. CDR3 length: 17 residues. CDR3 amino acids: CASSPKTGARIDQPQHF. CDR3 coding DNA: TGTGCCAGCTCACCAAAAACAGGGGCGAGAATAGATCAGCCCCAGCATTTT.

The chain uses TRBV5-1 and TRBJ1-5; tentatively, D is TRBD1 (6 bases). The CDR3 is 13 amino acids. CDR1 is SGHRS, CDR2 YFSETQ, per germline. V gave up 3 bases and J gave up 8 bases, with 12 bases separating them. CDR3 region: CASSWGPEEPQHF. DNA for the CDR3: TGCGCCAGCAGCTGGGGGCCCGAGGAGCCCCAGCATTTT.

The V and J genes are TRBV6-5 and TRBJ1-1, with TRBD1 as a possible D gene (6 bases). Per germline, CDR1 MNHEY and CDR2 SVGAGI. The germline V and J ends were trimmed by 7 bases and 4 bases, with 16 bases remaining between them. The CDR3 is made up of 14 amino acids. This chain's CDR3 is CASTPGGRPTEAFF. The CDR3 bases are TGTGCCAGCACTCCCGGGGGCAGGCCCACTGAAGCTTTCTTT.

The genes are TRBV6-5 and TRBJ2-3, with 9 bases that match TRBD1. CDR3 length equals 14 residues. Per the germline V gene, CDR1 is MNHEY and CDR2 is SVGAGI. V lost 10 bases, J lost 4 bases, and 9 bases stayed unmatched. The CDR3 DNA is TGTGCCATGGCGACAGGGGGTGTTCCAGATACGCAGTATTTT. It yields the protein CAMATGGVPDTQYF.

The rearrangement joins TRBV29-1 to TRBJ2-1; D unresolved. V dropped 5 bases and J dropped 7 bases, with 12 bases sitting between them. The CDR3 is 12 residues long. The V gene's germline CDR1 is SQVTM and CDR2 ANQGSEA. CDR3 nucleotides: TGCAGCGTTCGCGAGACATCGAATGAGCAGTTCTTC. This encodes CSVRETSNEQFF.

The chain uses TRBV6-4 and TRBJ2-7, with D tentatively TRBD2 (5 bases). This CDR3 is built from 16 residues. V lost 8 bases, J lost 5 bases, and 25 bases lay in between. Germline V gives CDR1 MRHNA, CDR2 SNTAGT. CDR3 region: CASYYPSRGVPHEQYF. The CDR3 DNA follows: TGTGCCAGCTACTACCCTAGCCGGGGAGTCCCCCACGAGCAGTACTTC.

V and J are TRBV7-3 and TRBJ2-1, with unresolved D. This CDR3 is built from 16 residues. CDR1 and CDR2 from the germline V gene are SGHTA and FQGTGA. Trimming took 2 bases from V and 9 from J, leaving 20 bases between them. CDR3 amino acids: CASSLQSSADKGEQFF. The CDR3, as DNA: TGTGCCAGCAGCTTACAGTCCTCAGCCGATAAGGGTGAGCAGTTCTTC.

The chain carries TRBV28 and TRBJ2-7; D remains unclear. CDR3 length: 12 residues. V was shortened by 1 base and J by 6 bases, with 7 bases between the two germline ends. The germline V gene has CDR1 MDHEN and CDR2 SYDVKM. CDR3 sequence reads: CASSLYQREQYF. Written as DNA, the CDR3 is TGTGCCAGCAGTTTATACCAGCGCGAGCAGTACTTC.

The chain is built from TRBV5-6 and TRBJ2-7, with D perhaps assigned TRBD1 or TRBD2 (5 bases each). The CDR3 sequence is 14 residues long. CDR1 SGHDT and CDR2 YYEEEE come from the germline V gene. Trimming cost V 7 bases and J 2 bases, with 16 bases left between them. The CDR3 is CASAEGPVPYEQYF. The CDR3 region has the DNA TGTGCCAGCGCCGAGGGGCCAGTACCCTACGAGCAGTACTTC.